Shown below are 24 T cell receptor beta chains from a single sample sequenced in a study of OX40 agonist ivuxolimab in advanced cancers. TCRdb's table, derived via immunoSEQ multiplex PCR, lists solely in-frame clones and lacks some. Found here are approximately 60,000 clones, roughly 84% of them singletons; the top ten hold 0.7%. The material was CD4+ or CD8+ T cells sorted from blood, obtained in a trial of the OX40 agonist ivuxolimab. The origin of the receptors is an adult with an advanced solid tumor such as melanoma, head and neck, liver or kidney cancer.

This clone was seen only once. The J gene is TRBJ2-5, the V gene TRBV2; 8 bases align to TRBD2. CDR3 size: 14 residues. Germline V CDR1 and CDR2: SNHLY, FYNNEI. With 6 bases clipped from V and 5 bases from J, the junction kept 8 bases outside the gene matches. The CDR3 region has the DNA TGTGCCAGCAGAACCGGGACTAGAAAGGAGACCCAGTACTTC. Translated, it gives CASRTGTRKETQYF.

The V gene is TRBV6-5, the J gene TRBJ2-5, with TRBD2 matching 8 bases. CDR3 length: 14 residues. V shed 3 bases and J 9 bases; nucleotides not matched to a gene: 9. Germline CDR1 is MNHEY and CDR2 is SVGAGI. CDR3 amino acids: CASSYAGGMLAQYF. Written as DNA, the CDR3 is TGTGCCAGCAGTTATGCGGGAGGCATGTTGGCCCAGTACTTC.

This clone was observed a few times. The rearrangement uses TRBV2 and TRBJ1-2, with a weak D call TRBD1 (6 bases). V was trimmed by 6 bases and J by 4 bases, leaving 21 bases between them. CDR1 is SNHLY and CDR2 is FYNNEI in the germline V gene. The length of the CDR3 is 16 residues. In DNA form, the CDR3 reads TGTGCCAGCAGGAGGGACACAAATCGACCAGGCTATGGCTACACCTTC. It specifies CASRRDTNRPGYGYTF.

This rearrangement joins TRBV7-9 to TRBJ2-1; possible D gene TRBD2, 6 bases. The CDR3 is 11 residues long. The germline V gene encodes CDR1 SEHNR and CDR2 FQNEAQ (reference sequence). The V gene lost 5 bases and the J gene lost 7 bases, with 6 bases spanning the gap. CDR3 sequence: CASSRGNEQFF. The CDR3, as DNA: TGTGCCAGCAGCCGGGGGAATGAGCAGTTCTTC. The full variable domain, completed using reference TRBV7-9 and TRBJ2-1, is DTGVSQNPRHKITKRGQNVTFRCDPISEHNRLYWYRQTLGQGPEFLTYFQNEAQLEKSRLLSDRFSAERPKGSFSTLEIQRTEQGDSAMYLCASSRGNEQFFGPGTRLTVL.

Here the CDR3 reads CASSRDTGGGYGYTF. CDR3 sequence (DNA): TGTGCCAGCAGTCGAGACACAGGGGGTGGGTATGGCTACACCTTC. V usage is TRBV6-5 and J usage is TRBJ1-2, with 8 bases matching TRBD1. Germline trimming cut 5 bases from V and 5 bases from J; bases unmatched to any gene: 10. Germline V gene sequence: CDR1 MNHEY, CDR2 SVGAGI. The CDR3 runs 15 residues.

The chain employs TRBV5-1 and TRBJ2-1; 9 nucleotides match TRBD1. V was clipped by 6 bases and J by 7 bases; unmatched bases: 5. This CDR3 is built from 13 residues. From germline, CDR1 is SGHRS and CDR2 YFSETQ. CDR3 protein: CASKGQGLNEQFF. The CDR3, as DNA: TGCGCCAGCAAGGGACAGGGATTGAATGAGCAGTTCTTC.

The genes are TRBV19 and TRBJ2-7; TRBD1 matches at 10 bases. Germline V gene data show CDR1 as LNHDA and CDR2 as SQIVND (reference sequence). V lost 6 bases and J lost 5; bases outside the gene matches: 13. The CDR3 consists of 16 residues. This CDR3 reads CASSLRSGTGDNEQYF. Written as DNA, the CDR3 is TGTGCCAGTAGCCTTCGATCCGGGACAGGGGATAACGAGCAGTACTTC.

This clone occurred once. The chain couples TRBV18 to TRBJ1-2; 8 bases align to TRBD1. J was trimmed by 5 bases and V by 1 base; bases with no gene match: 12. The CDR3 consists of 17 residues. CDR1 and CDR2 (germline): KGHSH, LQKENI. CDR3 sequence reads: CASSPLPRGRIWYGYTF. The CDR3 DNA reads TGTGCCAGCTCACCACTCCCCAGGGGGCGGATTTGGTATGGCTACACCTTC.

The chain employs TRBV10-3 and TRBJ1-1, with no clear D. V gave up 1 base and J gave up 2 bases, with 11 bases separating them. The CDR3 covers 15 residues. Germline V gene sequence: CDR1 ENHRY, CDR2 SYGVKD. The CDR3 sequence: CAISEYGLPNTEAFF. CDR3 DNA: TGTGCCATCAGTGAGTATGGGCTGCCTAACACTGAAGCTTTCTTT.

This clone was observed a single time. The rearrangement uses TRBV28 and TRBJ1-3, with unresolved D. Looked up from germline, CDR1 is MDHEN and CDR2 is SYDVKM. This CDR3 contains 16 residues. V lost 5 bases to trimming and J lost 0 bases, with 14 bases between them. The CDR3 nucleotides read TGTGCCAGCAGTCTAAGACACGACCGCTCTGGAAACACCATATATTTT. It yields the protein CASSLRHDRSGNTIYF.

The V gene is TRBV7-9, the J gene TRBJ2-7; the D gene is possibly TRBD1 (6 bases). Germline-derived CDR1 and CDR2 are SEHNR and FQNEAQ (reference sequence). CDR3 length: 13 residues. V was shortened by 2 bases and J by 7 bases, with 12 bases between the two germline ends. In nucleotides, the CDR3 is TGTGCCAGCAGCTTAAACAGGGTGGGGGAGCAGTACTTC. Its protein product is CASSLNRVGEQYF.

A remark on this clone: Other DNA sequences in the sample encode the same CDR3. CDR3 bases: TGCAGTGCTAGGGGATACAATGAGCAGTTCTTC. Residues: CSARGYNEQFF. The chain couples TRBV20-1 to TRBJ2-1; D gene ambiguous. CDR3 length equals 11 residues. Trimming shortened V by 3 bases and J by 4 bases, and 4 bases separated the two germline ends. CDR1 and CDR2 (germline): DFQATT, SNEGSKA (reference sequence).

The V gene is TRBV4-2, the J gene TRBJ1-3, with D possibly being TRBD1 (5 bases). V was shortened by 5 bases and J by 0 bases, with 17 bases between the two germline ends. Germline-derived CDR1 and CDR2 are LGHNA and YNFKEQ. The CDR3 has 17 residues. CDR3 in amino acids: CASSFGHRSASGNTIYF. CDR3 nucleotide sequence: TGTGCCAGCAGCTTCGGGCACAGGTCGGCCTCTGGAAACACCATATATTTT.

The chain carries TRBV14 and TRBJ1-1; TRBD1 matches 8 bases. There are 15 residues in the CDR3. CDR1 and CDR2 (germline): SGHDN, FVKESK. The V and J ends lost 6 bases and 8 bases, in that order; junction bases with no gene match: 14. The CDR3 spells CASRKVDRGRLEAFF. In DNA form, the CDR3 reads TGTGCCAGCAGAAAAGTTGACAGGGGAAGGTTGGAAGCTTTCTTT.

V usage is TRBV5-3 and J usage is TRBJ2-3, with D possibly matching TRBD2 (5 bases). TRBV5-3 is given ORF status, its function remaining uncertain. This CDR3 comprises 15 residues. The germline V and J ends were trimmed by 5 bases and 2 bases, with 15 bases remaining between them. CDR3 loop: CARSLGGLFTDTQYF. Here the CDR3 DNA reads TGTGCCAGAAGTCTAGGAGGACTTTTCACAGATACGCAGTATTTT.

Only a few counts were recorded for this clone. This sequence joins TRBV30 and TRBJ1-1; D might be TRBD1 (5 bases). This CDR3 is 14 amino acids long. CDR1 is GTSNPN and CDR2 is SVGIG in the germline V gene (reference sequence). With 4 bases removed from V and 7 bases from J, the gap between germline ends came to 19 bases. CDR3 in amino acids: CAWNTDRRGLEAFF. For the CDR3, the DNA is TGTGCCTGGAATACAGACAGAAGAGGGCTTGAAGCTTTCTTT.

The chain combines TRBV5-4 with TRBJ2-5, with TRBD1 as a possible D gene (6 bases). Germline V lookup: CDR1 SGHNT, CDR2 YYREEE (reference sequence). V lost 5 bases and J 1 base, leaving 9 bases between the germline ends. This CDR3 has 13 amino acids. The CDR3 region is CASRTGPQETQYF. The DNA of the CDR3 is TGTGCCAGCAGGACAGGACCCCAAGAGACCCAGTACTTC.

This clone was seen a handful of times. The chain recombines TRBV7-9 with TRBJ1-4, with TRBD1 as a possible D gene (5 bases). Looked up from germline, CDR1 is SEHNR and CDR2 is FQNEAQ (reference sequence). V was cut by 4 bases and J by 8 bases, with 14 bases left in between. CDR3 length: 14 amino acids. In nucleotides, the CDR3 is TGTGCCAGCAGCTGGCTCGGGACGCAGGAAAAACTGTTTTTT. This encodes CASSWLGTQEKLFF. Full variable domain (rest looked up from reference TRBV7-9 and TRBJ1-4): DTGVSQNPRHKITKRGQNVTFRCDPISEHNRLYWYRQTLGQGPEFLTYFQNEAQLEKSRLLSDRFSAERPKGSFSTLEIQRTEQGDSAMYLCASSWLGTQEKLFFGSGTQLSVL.

The chain carries TRBV7-9 and TRBJ2-2; 8 bases are shared with TRBD2. CDR3 length: 14 amino acids. Germline V gives CDR1 SEHNR, CDR2 FQNEAQ (reference sequence). Losses at the gene ends were 5 bases for V and 5 bases for J; bases not matched to a gene: 4. CDR3 protein: CASSERERTGELFF. DNA of the CDR3: TGTGCCAGCAGCGAGCGGGAGAGGACCGGGGAGCTGTTTTTT.

This sequence joins TRBV5-4 and TRBJ2-5, with a weak D call TRBD2 (5 bases). With the DNA end fitting TRBJ2-7 better, the J assignment may be wrong. Germline loops: CDR1 SGHNT, CDR2 YYREEE (reference sequence). This CDR3 is 10 amino acids long. The CDR3 reads CAPGAYEQYF. The CDR3 DNA reads TGTGCCCCCGGGGCCTACGAGCAGTACTTC.

The CDR3 region has the DNA TGCGCCAGCAGCGCAACGATGGATACGCAGTATTTT. Encoded protein: CASSATMDTQYF. The J gene is TRBJ2-3, the V gene TRBV5-1; no firm D call. This CDR3 spans 12 amino acids. Germline V gene sequence: CDR1 SGHRS, CDR2 YFSETQ. V was pared by 4 bases and J by 6 bases, with 9 bases between.

The J gene is TRBJ1-4, the V gene TRBV12-5, with D perhaps matching TRBD1 (6 bases). This CDR3 contains 18 residues. Germline V gene sequence: CDR1 LGHNT, CDR2 FRNRAP. The V end lost 1 base, the J end lost 5 bases, and 20 bases lay between the germline ends. In nucleotides, the CDR3 is TGTGCTAGTGGTTTGGCTAGCAAATACCCAGGACAGAATGAAAAACTGTTTTTT. Amino acid sequence: CASGLASKYPGQNEKLFF.

The V gene is TRBV19, the J gene TRBJ1-2; D unresolved. This CDR3 spans 11 amino acids. V was shortened by 4 bases and J by 4 bases, with 4 bases between the two germline ends. The germline gives CDR1 LNHDA, CDR2 SQIVND (reference sequence). This CDR3 is CASSRSYGYTF. Here the CDR3 DNA reads TGTGCCAGTAGTAGGAGCTATGGCTACACCTTC.

The chain is built from TRBV6-5 and TRBJ2-7; 7 bases are shared with TRBD1. The CDR3 length is 15 residues. V lost 1 base and J lost 3; bases outside the gene matches: 6. The germline gives CDR1 MNHEY, CDR2 SVGAGI. CDR3 amino acids: CASSYFQGVGYEQYF. The CDR3 nucleotides are TGTGCCAGCAGTTACTTCCAGGGGGTAGGCTACGAGCAGTACTTC.